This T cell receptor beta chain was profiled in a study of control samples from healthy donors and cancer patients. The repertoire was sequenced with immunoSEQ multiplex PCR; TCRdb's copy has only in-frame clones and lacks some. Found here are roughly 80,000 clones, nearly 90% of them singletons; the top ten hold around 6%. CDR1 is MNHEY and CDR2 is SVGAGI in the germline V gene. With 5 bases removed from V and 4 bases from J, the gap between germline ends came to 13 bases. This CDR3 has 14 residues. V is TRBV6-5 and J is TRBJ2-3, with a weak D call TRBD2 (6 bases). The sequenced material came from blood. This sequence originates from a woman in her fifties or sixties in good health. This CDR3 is CASSPRTMADTQYF. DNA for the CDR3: TGTGCCAGCAGTCCCAGGACTATGGCAGATACGCAGTATTTT.